These 20 T cell receptor beta chains came from one sample sequenced in a study of post-analysis software for immune sequencing data. Overall study results and limits: About five TRBV segments, including TRBV5-6, TRBV5-1 and TRBV20-1, were more frequent in patients than controls.

No antigens are known for them. Carried by the TCR beta cDNA libraries were unique molecular identifiers. TCRdb re-analysed the PCR reads in MiXCR, keeping a single row per CDR3 protein. The sample holds approximately 770,000 distinct CDR3 sequences, about 45% seen once. Material for sequencing was blood. The receptors were gathered from a girl between 5 and 17 years old with multiple sclerosis.

This clonotype showed up just a few times. The chain couples TRBV11-2 to TRBJ1-2; D remains ambiguous. V gave up 3 bases and J gave up 1 base, with 3 bases separating them. Germline V gives CDR1 SGHAT, CDR2 FQNNGV. This CDR3 is 12 amino acids long. The CDR3 coding sequence is TGTGCCAGCAGCTTTCATAACTATGGCTACACCTTC. This codes for CASSFHNYGYTF.

V is TRBV24-1 and J is TRBJ2-1; TRBD2 might be the D (5 bases). The CDR3 totals 14 residues. The germline V gene encodes CDR1 KGHDR and CDR2 SFDVKD. The V and J ends lost 1 base and 4 bases respectively, with 7 bases between them. This chain's CDR3 is CATSDFGVYNEQFF. Written as DNA, the CDR3 is TGTGCCACCAGTGATTTCGGGGTGTACAATGAGCAGTTCTTC.

The V and J genes are TRBV5-6 and TRBJ1-4; D remains unclear. CDR1 is SGHDT and CDR2 is YYEEEE in the germline V gene. The V end lost 0 bases, the J end lost 12 bases, and 9 bases lay between the germline ends. CDR3 length: 12 residues. This CDR3 reads CASSLEERELFF. The CDR3 DNA is TGTGCCAGCAGCTTGGAAGAAAGGGAACTGTTTTTT.

J is TRBJ2-1 and V is TRBV21-1. TRBV21-1 is listed as a pseudogene. The CDR3 length is 15 residues. DNA of the CDR3: TGTGCCAGCAGCACCCCAGGGGGCTCCTACAATGAGCAGTTCTTC. Translated: CASSTPGGSYNEQFF.

This chain links TRBV20-1 with TRBJ2-5, with 9 bases lining up with TRBD1. Trimming took 0 bases from V and 5 from J; bases not matched to a gene: 10. Germline CDR1 is DFQATT and CDR2 is SNEGSKA (reference sequence). The CDR3 totals 16 residues. Here the CDR3 reads CSARDRGTGPGETQYF. CDR3 bases: TGCAGTGCTAGAGATCGTGGGACAGGGCCAGGGGAGACCCAGTACTTC.

The chain couples TRBV24-1 to TRBJ1-2, with D unclear. Trimming stripped 4 bases from V and 3 bases from J, with 17 bases between. This CDR3 spans 16 amino acids. CDR1 and CDR2 from the germline V gene are KGHDR and SFDVKD. The DNA for the CDR3 is TGTGCCACCAGTGACCTGCTGGTCAGAGCGCACTATGGCTACACCTTC. Translation gives CATSDLLVRAHYGYTF.

The chain joins TRBV9 to TRBJ1-2, with D unresolved. CDR3 length: 14 amino acids. Per the germline V gene, CDR1 is SGDLS and CDR2 is YYNGEE. V lost 0 bases to trimming and J lost 1 base, with 7 bases between them. The CDR3 is CASSVAADNYGYTF. The DNA for the CDR3 is TGTGCCAGCAGCGTAGCTGCGGATAACTATGGCTACACCTTC.

This clonotype came up a few times. One junction end disagrees with the germline gene, perhaps due to a read error. The V gene is TRBV7-7, the J gene TRBJ2-5; D remains unclear. There are 13 residues in the CDR3. Germline V gene data show CDR1 as SSHAT and CDR2 as FNYEAQ (reference sequence). The CDR3 sequence is CASSLEVWETQYF. Written as DNA, the CDR3 is TGTGCTAGCAGCTTAGAGGTCTGGGAGACCCAGTACTTC.

The genes are TRBV4-2 and TRBJ2-7; tentative D call: TRBD1 (5 bases). Deletions cut 6 bases from V and 0 bases from J, with 15 bases between. In germline, CDR1 is LGHNA, CDR2 YNFKEQ. CDR3 length equals 15 residues. CDR3 in DNA: TGTGCCAGCAGAGGGGATCCAGGGTCCTCCTACGAGCAGTACTTC. This codes for CASRGDPGSSYEQYF.

This clonotype was detected only once. The chain uses TRBV5-4 and TRBJ2-3, with D tentatively TRBD1 (5 bases). Germline values: CDR1 SGHNT, CDR2 YYREEE (reference sequence). There are 13 residues in the CDR3. Trimming shortened V by 1 base and J by 5 bases, and 8 bases separated the two germline ends. The CDR3 sequence: CASSLFQGDTQYF. The CDR3, as DNA: TGTGCCAGCAGCTTGTTTCAGGGAGATACGCAGTATTTT. The full variable domain, its missing parts supplied by reference TRBV5-4 and TRBJ2-3, is ETGVTQSPTHLIKTRGQQVTLRCSSQSGHNTVSWYQQALGQGPQFIFQYYREEENGRGNFPPRFSGLQFPNYSSELNVNALELDDSALYLCASSLFQGDTQYFGPGTRLTVL.

The chain is built from TRBV5-1 and TRBJ2-3; D is perhaps TRBD2 (6 bases). The CDR3 contains 16 residues. CDR1 and CDR2 from the germline V gene are SGHRS and YFSETQ. V was pared by 0 bases and J by 0 bases, with 11 bases between. CDR3 protein: CASSLGGLPSTDTQYF. In nucleotides, the CDR3 is TGCGCCAGCAGCTTGGGGGGACTTCCTAGCACAGATACGCAGTATTTT.

The chain has TRBV6-2 or TRBV6-3 and TRBJ2-1; tentatively, D is TRBD2 (6 bases). This CDR3 region has 14 residues. The germline V and J ends were trimmed by 9 bases and 0 bases, with 12 bases remaining between them. The germline V gene has CDR1 MNHEY and CDR2 SVGEGT. CDR3 sequence reads: CASLRESSYNEQFF. The DNA for the CDR3 is TGTGCCAGTTTACGGGAGAGCTCCTACAATGAGCAGTTCTTC.

The rearrangement links TRBV20-1 to TRBJ2-1, with a possible D match to TRBD1 (6 bases). The germline V gene has CDR1 DFQATT and CDR2 SNEGSKA (reference sequence). There are 13 residues in the CDR3. Deletions cut 7 bases from V and 7 bases from J, with 17 bases between. CDR3 nucleotides: TGCAGTGTCAGAGGGCCAAGGGGGAATGAGCAGTTCTTC. Its protein product is CSVRGPRGNEQFF.

The rearrangement uses TRBV20-1 and TRBJ1-2; possible D gene TRBD1, 5 bases. This CDR3 has 13 amino acids. The germline V and J ends were trimmed by 2 bases and 8 bases, with 15 bases remaining between them. CDR1 DFQATT and CDR2 SNEGSKA come from the germline V gene (reference sequence). In DNA form, the CDR3 reads TGCAGTGCTAGAAATGGAAACCAGGGAGGCTACACCTTC. It codes for CSARNGNQGGYTF.

This clonotype was observed a handful of times. CDR3 DNA sequence: TGCGCCAGCAGCCAAGATGGAAGCGGGAGTGGCTACGAGCAGTACTTC. Translation: CASSQDGSGSGYEQYF. The chain carries TRBV4-3 and TRBJ2-7, with 8 bases aligning to TRBD2. Looked up from germline, CDR1 is LGHNA and CDR2 is YSLEER. The CDR3 totals 16 residues. With V trimmed by 0 bases and J by 3 bases, 7 bases remained unmatched.

The rearrangement joins TRBV9 to TRBJ2-7; 7 nucleotides agree with TRBD1. This CDR3 has 14 residues. J was trimmed by 6 bases and V by 3 bases; bases with no gene match: 9. The germline CDR1 and CDR2 sequences are SGDLS and YYNGEE. CDR3 residues: CASSETTQGTEQYF. CDR3 DNA sequence: TGTGCCAGCAGCGAAACTACACAGGGGACCGAGCAGTACTTC.

The sample holds a few counts of this clonotype. The V gene is TRBV7-8, the J gene TRBJ1-1, with TRBD1 identical over 12 bases. CDR3 size: 15 residues. The ends lost 2 bases at V and 10 bases at J; junction bases unmatched: 8. Germline V CDR1 and CDR2: SGHVS, FQNEAQ. CDR3 sequence reads: CASSLTGQGASGAFF. The CDR3 nucleotides are TGTGCCAGCAGCTTAACGGGACAGGGGGCGAGCGGAGCTTTCTTT. The variable domain in full, completed from reference TRBV7-8 and TRBJ1-1, reads GAGVSQSPRYKVAKRGQDVALRCDPISGHVSLFWYQQALGQGPEFLTYFQNEAQLDKSGLPSDRFFAERPEGSVSTLKIQRTQQEDSAVYLCASSLTGQGASGAFFGQGTRLTVV.

The rearrangement joins TRBV28 to TRBJ2-7; D remains ambiguous. Germline V gene sequence: CDR1 MDHEN, CDR2 SYDVKM. The CDR3 consists of 13 residues. V was clipped by 2 bases and J by 4 bases, with 9 bases between them. The CDR3 protein is CASSLLVEYEQYF. In DNA, the CDR3 is TGTGCCAGCAGTTTACTCGTGGAGTACGAGCAGTACTTC.

The chain employs TRBV3-1 and TRBJ1-2; D ambiguous. The germline V gene has CDR1 LGHDT and CDR2 YNNKEL (reference sequence). The V and J ends lost 1 base and 0 bases respectively, with 18 bases between them. The CDR3 is 18 amino acids. The CDR3 DNA sequence: TGTGCCAGCAGCCAAGGCCCCTGGGCAGCACTAACTAACTATGGCTACACCTTC. Amino acids: CASSQGPWAALTNYGYTF. Full variable domain (remainder filled in from reference TRBV3-1 and TRBJ1-2): DTAVSQTPKYLVTQMGNDKSIKCEQNLGHDTMYWYKQDSKKFLKIMFSYNNKELIINETVPNRFSPKSPDKAHLNLHINSLELGDSAVYFCASSQGPWAALTNYGYTFGSGTRLTVV.

V and J are TRBV20-1 and TRBJ2-1; 8 bases line up with TRBD2. V dropped 1 base and J dropped 10; count of bases not matched to a gene: 12. The CDR3 covers 15 residues. Germline-derived CDR1 and CDR2 are DFQATT and SNEGSKA (reference sequence). The CDR3 bases are TGCAGTGCTAGAGTGCCCGGGAGGGCACACTACGAGCAGTTCTTC. Residues: CSARVPGRAHYEQFF.